The 5 T cell receptor beta chains given below trace back to one sample, sequenced in a study of T cells in localized non-small cell lung cancer. Profiled with immunoSEQ multiplex PCR; TCRdb holds only in-frame clones, not every one. The sample yields approximately 11,000 clones, roughly half seen once. The input for sequencing was lymph node tissue, taken before any cancer treatment. These TCRs come from a woman between 40 and 69 years old with stage II squamous cell lung carcinoma.

The chain has TRBV5-1 and TRBJ1-3; TRBD1 agrees at 9 bases. V was clipped by 0 bases and J by 4 bases; unmatched bases: 2. The CDR3 is 15 amino acids. The V gene's germline CDR1 is SGHRS and CDR2 YFSETQ. For the CDR3, the DNA is TGCGCCAGCAGCTTGGGGACAGGGGTCGGAAACACCATATATTTT. Amino acid sequence: CASSLGTGVGNTIYF.

This clone turned up a few times. This chain connects TRBV2 to TRBJ2-6; D may match TRBD1 or TRBD2 (5 bases each). The V gene lost 6 bases and the J gene lost 0 bases, with 18 bases spanning the gap. Germline V gene sequence: CDR1 SNHLY, CDR2 FYNNEI. This CDR3 spans 18 amino acids. This chain's CDR3 is CASSPPSGRGSGANVLTF. CDR3 nucleotide sequence: TGTGCCAGCAGCCCACCGTCGGGACGGGGCTCTGGGGCCAACGTCCTGACTTTC.

This rearrangement joins TRBV11-3 to TRBJ2-6, with D possibly called TRBD1 or TRBD2 (5 bases each). CDR1 is SGHNT, CDR2 YENEEA, per germline. Trimming left V 3 bases short and J 0 bases short, with 12 bases between. The CDR3 loop spans 17 amino acids. The CDR3 region is CASSFGADSSGANVLTF. The CDR3 DNA sequence: TGTGCCAGCAGCTTCGGGGCAGACTCCTCTGGGGCCAACGTCCTGACTTTC.

This clone was found once. The rearrangement links TRBV28 to TRBJ1-2; D is uncertain. CDR3 length equals 12 residues. Trimming pared 6 bases from V and 0 bases from J, leaving 5 bases between. CDR1 is MDHEN and CDR2 is SYDVKM in the germline V gene. CDR3 sequence reads: CASSTPNYGYTF. In DNA, the CDR3 is TGTGCCAGCAGCACTCCTAACTATGGCTACACCTTC.

The genes are TRBV19 and TRBJ2-3; the D is unclear. Germline-derived CDR1 and CDR2 are LNHDA and SQIVND (reference sequence). The CDR3 is 12 residues long. Trimming shortened V by 2 bases and J by 5 bases, and 5 bases separated the two germline ends. In nucleotides, the CDR3 is TGTGCCAGTAGTATACCGGGAGATACGCAGTATTTT. This encodes CASSIPGDTQYF.